This T cell receptor beta chain is from a study of cytomegalovirus exposure and HLA in healthy donors. About the study: In an earlier analysis, approximately 120 million unique TCR beta sequences were found from 150 million to 200 million T cells. Inside one of the first data releases sat about 85 million unique TCRs taken from HLA-typed donors. Whole-study results and caveats: Analyses of presence/absence relied on an assumption of roughly uniform sequencing depth across donors. The later analysis indicated that the majority of CMV-associated TCR beta chains appeared HLA-restricted.

In the PCR, 60 Vbeta and 13 Jbeta primers were used. TCRdb's copy holds only in-frame clones and misses some; the assay was immunoSEQ multiplex PCR. Among about 130,000 clones listed, around 83% were seen once. Trimming cost V 1 base and J 0 bases, with 10 bases left between them. Germline CDR1 LGHNA, CDR2 YNFKEQ. The CDR3 is 16 residues long. This clone was detected only once. No antigen is known for it. This sequence joins TRBV4-2 and TRBJ1-5; D might be TRBD1 (6 bases). The sample comprised PBMCs. This sequence was found in a middle-aged man in good health and CMV-seronegative. The CDR3 nucleotides read TGTGCCAGCAGCCAAGCGAGGGGGTATAGCAATCAGCCCCAGCATTTT. Translated, it gives CASSQARGYSNQPQHF.